A selection of T cell receptor beta chains follows, all from one sample in a study of cytomegalovirus exposure and HLA in healthy donors. The data were produced by immunoSEQ multiplex PCR, yet TCRdb's version contains in-frame clones alone and is incomplete. The sample comprises 150,000 to 200,000 clones, 81% of which are singletons, and approximately 1.8% rests with the top ten. Sequenced: PBMCs. The receptor source for this set is a man younger than 30 in good health and CMV-seronegative. The CDR3 runs from the conserved cysteine through the conserved F or W. A D gene is named only where the DNA matches it firmly. Only some rows state a clone size, as once, few, many or a class for expanded clones.

CAVAGETQYF	TGTGCCGTCGCCGGAGAGACCCAGTACTTC	TRBJ2-5	-	TRBV27	-
CASSPPSGMNTGELFF	TGCGCCAGCAGCCCTCCTAGCGGAATGAACACCGGGGAGCTGTTTTTT	TRBJ2-2	TRBD2	TRBV4-1	-
CASSRTGITGELFF	TGTGCCAGCAGCCGGACAGGGATCACCGGGGAGCTGTTTTTT	TRBJ2-2	TRBD1	TRBV2	-
CATSETSTEAFF	TGTGCCACCAGCGAGACAAGCACTGAAGCTTTCTTT	TRBJ1-1	-	TRBV15	-
CASTGGTAEKLFF	TGTGCCAGCACGGGGGGGACTGCTGAAAAACTGTTTTTT	TRBJ1-4	-	TRBV7-9	-
CASSWGTEIQETQYF	TGTGCCAGCAGCTGGGGGACAGAAATTCAAGAGACCCAGTACTTC	TRBJ2-5	TRBD1	TRBV11-3	-
CSVAGGSSYEQYF	TGCAGCGTTGCTGGGGGGAGCTCCTACGAGCAGTACTTC	TRBJ2-7	-	TRBV29-1	-
CASSPGLAGVETQYF	TGTGCCAGCAGCCCCGGGTTAGCGGGAGTAGAGACCCAGTACTTC	TRBJ2-5	TRBD2	TRBV7-2	-
CASREQAGSEAFF	TGTGCCAGCAGAGAACAGGCGGGAAGTGAAGCTTTCTTT	TRBJ1-1	-	TRBV6-1	-
CASSLTTGEFSYEQYF	TGTGCCAGCAGCCTCACAACAGGGGAATTTTCCTACGAGCAGTACTTC	TRBJ2-7	TRBD1	TRBV27	-
CASRVLWGEANYGYTF	TGTGCCAGCAGAGTCCTCTGGGGGGAGGCTAACTATGGCTACACCTTC	TRBJ1-2	-	TRBV27	-
CASSFYFREYGYTF	TGTGCCAGCAGCTTCTACTTCCGCGAGTATGGCTACACCTTC	TRBJ1-2	-	TRBV28	-
CASSLGQYEQYF	TGTGCCAGCAGCCTGGGACAGTACGAGCAGTACTTC	TRBJ2-7	TRBD1	TRBV5-6	-
CASSEYVPDRVATNEKLFF	TGTGCCAGCAGTGAATACGTTCCCGACAGGGTCGCAACTAATGAAAAACTGTTTTTT	TRBJ1-4	TRBD1	TRBV6-1	-
CASSWHQGSTNEKLFF	TGTGCCAGCAGTTGGCATCAGGGGTCAACTAATGAAAAACTGTTTTTT	TRBJ1-4	-	TRBV28	-
CASSAYLRQMNTEAFF	TGTGCCAGCAGCGCATACCTCCGACAGATGAACACTGAAGCTTTCTTT	TRBJ1-1	-	TRBV7-2	once
CASSYSRQNYGYTF	TGTGCCAGCAGTTACTCGAGACAGAACTATGGCTACACCTTC	TRBJ1-2	-	TRBV6-5	-
CASSSDRDTYEQYF	TGTGCCAGCAGCTCGGACAGGGATACCTACGAGCAGTACTTC	TRBJ2-7	TRBD1	TRBV7-8	-
CASSREQGLREKLFF	TGTGCCAGTAGTCGTGAGCAGGGGTTACGAGAAAAACTGTTTTTT	TRBJ1-4	-	TRBV19	-
CASSELAGSTDTQYF	TGTGCCAGCAGTGAACTAGCGGGGAGCACAGATACGCAGTATTTT	TRBJ2-3	TRBD2	TRBV2	-
CASSPLGTADYGYTF	TGTGCCAGCAGCCCGCTGGGGACAGCTGACTATGGCTACACCTTC	TRBJ1-2	TRBD1	TRBV5-6	-
CASSPGLAEGPTQYF	TGTGCCAGCAGCCCGGGACTAGCGGAGGGCCCTACGCAGTATTTT	TRBJ2-3	TRBD2	TRBV7-3	-
CASTTRDTQYF	TGTGCCAGCACCACGCGGGATACGCAGTATTTT	TRBJ2-3	-	TRBV28	-
CSVGLAGGVETQYF	TGCAGCGTAGGACTAGCGGGGGGAGTGGAGACCCAGTACTTC	TRBJ2-5	TRBD2	TRBV29-1	-
CASSEGGGNQPQHF	TGCGCCAGCAGTGAGGGAGGTGGCAATCAGCCCCAGCATTTT	TRBJ1-5	-	TRBV10-1	-
CASSRIGGGTDTQYF	TGCGCCAGCAGCCGAATAGGGGGCGGCACAGATACGCAGTATTTT	TRBJ2-3	TRBD1	TRBV4-3	-
CASRGQGYYGYTF	TGTGCCAGCAGGGGACAGGGATACTATGGCTACACCTTC	TRBJ1-2	TRBD1	TRBV6-1	once
CATSRDRDEAFF	TGTGCCACCAGCAGAGACAGGGATGAAGCTTTCTTT	TRBJ1-1	-	TRBV15	-
CASRPLGLAGHEQFF	TGTGCCAGCAGGCCCCTCGGACTAGCAGGCCATGAGCAGTTCTTC	TRBJ2-1	TRBD2	TRBV11-2	-
CASSQDLSGWYQETQYF	TGTGCCAGCAGCCAAGATCTATCAGGCTGGTACCAAGAGACCCAGTACTTC	TRBJ2-5	-	TRBV4-2	-
CASSQDRGGGYTF	TGTGCCAGCAGTCAAGACAGGGGCGGTGGCTACACCTTC	TRBJ1-2	TRBD1	TRBV27	-
CASSLRQGALDEQYF	TGCGCCAGCAGCTTGCGACAGGGGGCGTTGGACGAGCAGTACTTC	TRBJ2-7	TRBD1	TRBV5-1	-
CASSPTRLAKNIQYF	TGTGCCAGCAGCCCAACCAGATTAGCCAAAAACATTCAGTACTTC	TRBJ2-4	-	TRBV5-6	few